Following are 11 T cell receptor beta chains from one sample sequenced in a study of T cell repertoires in cytomegalovirus infection. TCRdb re-derived calls from the reads in MiXCR, one entry per CDR3 protein. The profile shows about a million distinct CDR3 sequences, about 33% of them singletons. For these TCRs, the target antigens are not known. The sequencing here drew on cultured CD8+ T cells from PBMCs, taken from culture after CMV antigen stimulation. Every receptor here comes from a human donor in good health (CMV status not recorded). Some clones in this sample may be carry-over from other donors' samples.

This clonotype has a count of ten or more. The chain employs TRBV7-9 and TRBJ2-7; TRBD1 matches at 7 bases. V lost 4 bases to trimming and J lost 6 bases; unmatched junction nucleotides: 9. The CDR3 spans 14 residues. CDR1 SEHNR and CDR2 FQNEAQ come from the germline V gene (reference sequence). CDR3: CASSSTGVETEQYV. The CDR3 DNA follows: TGTGCCAGCAGCTCCACAGGGGTAGAGACCGAGCAGTACGTC.

The chain carries TRBV12-3 or TRBV12-4 and TRBJ1-1; D ambiguous. V gave up 3 bases and J gave up 8 bases, with 16 bases separating them. The CDR3 runs to 14 residues. The CDR3 loop is CASSFLVLVGEAFF. DNA for the CDR3: TGTGCCAGCAGTTTTCTGGTCCTGGTGGGGGAAGCTTTCTTT.

The CDR3 coding sequence is TGTGCCAGCACGGACAGATACTACGAGCAGTACTTC. Translation gives CASTDRYYEQYF. The V gene is TRBV25-1, the J gene TRBJ2-7; tentatively, D is TRBD1 (6 bases). Trimming removed 7 bases from V and 3 bases from J, with 10 bases in between. Germline assignment: CDR1 MGHDK and CDR2 SYGVNS. The CDR3 is 12 amino acids.

The J gene is TRBJ2-5, the V gene TRBV4-1, with D maybe TRBD1 (6 bases). Per the germline V gene, CDR1 is MGHRA and CDR2 is YSYEKL. Trimming removed 0 bases at V and 5 bases at J, with 13 bases between. The CDR3 consists of 15 residues. DNA for the CDR3: TGCGCCAGCAGCCAAGATACAGGGTTGATGGAGACCCAGTACTTC. It specifies CASSQDTGLMETQYF.

This clonotype was counted at least ten times. The rearrangement joins TRBV7-2 to TRBJ2-1, with D maybe TRBD1 (6 bases). Trimming shortened V by 1 base and J by 8 bases, and 15 bases separated the two germline ends. Germline V CDR1 and CDR2: SGHTA, FQGNSA. This CDR3 is built from 15 residues. This chain's CDR3 is CASSLEMGAGDEQFF. As DNA, the CDR3 is TGTGCCAGCAGCTTAGAGATGGGGGCCGGGGATGAGCAGTTCTTC.

This sequence joins TRBV27 and TRBJ1-4; weak D call: TRBD1 (5 bases). The CDR3 spans 15 residues. Germline lookup yields CDR1 MNHEY and CDR2 SMNVEV (reference sequence). Trimming stripped 5 bases from V and 7 bases from J, with 17 bases between. DNA for the CDR3: TGTGCCAGCAGTGTATGGCAGGAAAGGGGTGAAAAACTGTTTTTT. Its protein product is CASSVWQERGEKLFF.

The DNA of the CDR3 is TGTGCCACCAGTGAGAGGTGGACAGGGACAGATACGCAGTATTTT. Encoded protein: CATSERWTGTDTQYF. V usage is TRBV24-1 and J usage is TRBJ2-3; TRBD1 agrees at 8 bases. CDR1 is KGHDR and CDR2 is SFDVKD in the germline V gene. The CDR3 runs 15 residues. V lost 4 bases and J lost 3; bases outside the gene matches: 5.

There are a few counts of this clonotype. V and J are TRBV6-1 and TRBJ2-2; D possibly corresponds to TRBD1 (5 bases). This CDR3 has 17 amino acids. Germline-derived CDR1 and CDR2 are MNHNS and SASEGT. Trimming shortened V by 6 bases and J by 7 bases, and 24 bases separated the two germline ends. The DNA for the CDR3 is TGTGCCAGCAGCCCTGCACCCGGCCAGGGCTGGGACGGGGAGCTGTTTTTT. Its protein is CASSPAPGQGWDGELFF.

V is TRBV5-4 and J is TRBJ2-7; D perhaps matches TRBD1 (5 bases). V lost 2 bases and J 3 bases, leaving 18 bases between the germline ends. This CDR3 has 16 amino acids. In germline, CDR1 is SGHNT, CDR2 YYREEE (reference sequence). For the CDR3, the DNA is TGTGCCAGCAGCTTCGACAGTTACCCCTTCAACTACGAGCAGTACTTC. As protein: CASSFDSYPFNYEQYF.

This clonotype was seen once. J is TRBJ1-1 and V is TRBV11-1; unclear D gene. The length of the CDR3 is 15 residues. Trimming stripped 2 bases from V and 1 base from J, with 11 bases between. Germline V gene lookup returns CDR1 SGHAT and CDR2 FQDESV (reference sequence). DNA of the CDR3: TGTGCCAGCAGCTTATCCGGGTTCGGGAACACTGAAGCTTTCTTT. It is translated as CASSLSGFGNTEAFF.

The V gene is TRBV6-5, the J gene TRBJ2-5; D may correspond to TRBD1 or TRBD2 (5 bases each). Per the germline V gene, CDR1 is MNHEY and CDR2 is SVGAGI. This CDR3 is built from 15 residues. V shed 4 bases and J shed 1 base, with 13 bases lying between them. The CDR3 DNA is TGTGCCAGCAGTTTGAGAGGGGATGCCCAAGAGACCCAGTACTTC. This translates into CASSLRGDAQETQYF.